Each of the 32 T cell receptor beta chains below was sequenced from the same sample in a study of PD-1 blockade in classical Hodgkin lymphoma. Measured with immunoSEQ multiplex PCR; TCRdb has only the in-frame clones, and not every one. The repertoire holds roughly 60,000 clones, with around 90% as singletons. Relapses following autologous stem cell transplantation were seen in all patients, with brentuximab vedotin exposure varying. This specimen consisted of peripheral blood mononuclear cells (PBMCs), obtained before the second cycle of nivolumab. The source of these receptors is a human donor with classical Hodgkin lymphoma.

V and J are TRBV28 and TRBJ2-3; 9 bases are shared with TRBD2. J was trimmed by 6 bases and V by 2 bases; bases with no gene match: 6. The germline gives CDR1 MDHEN, CDR2 SYDVKM. The CDR3 length is 15 residues. Here the CDR3 reads CASSLMGLAMDTQYF. As DNA, the CDR3 is TGTGCCAGCAGTTTAATGGGACTAGCAATGGATACGCAGTATTTT.

The rearrangement uses TRBV15 and TRBJ1-6, with 8 bases fitting TRBD1. Trimming cost V 0 bases and J 10 bases; bases outside gene matches: 8. Germline-derived CDR1 and CDR2 are LNHNV and YYDKDF (reference sequence). This CDR3 spans 16 amino acids. CDR3 loop: CATSRDPGQAVSPLHF. The CDR3 coding sequence is TGTGCCACCAGCAGAGATCCGGGACAGGCGGTCTCACCCCTCCACTTT.

This clone was seen just once. At one end the junction does not follow the germline gene, possibly because of a read error. V gene TRBV6-5 combines with J gene TRBJ1-2, with 7 bases aligning to TRBD1. Germline V gives CDR1 MNHEY, CDR2 SVGAGI. CDR3 size: 11 residues. The CDR3 is CASSYSGTAAF. CDR3 bases: TGTGCCAGCAGTTACTCCGGGACAGCCGCATTC.

The chain is built from TRBV7-9 and TRBJ2-7; D uncertain. This CDR3 is built from 13 residues. V shed 1 base and J shed 7 bases, with 11 bases lying between them. Per the germline V gene, CDR1 is SEHNR and CDR2 is FQNEAQ (reference sequence). CDR3 loop: CASSLEVVGEQYF. In DNA form, the CDR3 reads TGTGCCAGCAGCTTAGAGGTCGTGGGGGAGCAGTACTTC.

The DNA of the CDR3 is TGTGCCAGCTCACCAATAGGCAGTTCCTACGAGCAGTACTTC. Translated, it gives CASSPIGSSYEQYF. The chain has TRBV18 and TRBJ2-7; D not certain. Per the germline V gene, CDR1 is KGHSH and CDR2 is LQKENI. The CDR3 is made up of 14 amino acids. The germline V and J ends were trimmed by 2 bases and 1 base, with 9 bases remaining between them.

CDR3 coding DNA: TGCGCCAGCAGCTTGATGCGCCTGACCACTGAAGCTTTCTTT. Its translation: CASSLMRLTTEAFF. This chain joins TRBV5-1 and TRBJ1-1; D remains unclear. CDR3 size: 14 residues. V lost 1 base and J 4 bases, leaving 11 bases between the germline ends. CDR1 is SGHRS and CDR2 is YFSETQ in the germline V gene. Looking up the rest from reference TRBV5-1 and TRBJ1-1 gives the full variable domain: KAGVTQTPRYLIKTRGQQVTLSCSPISGHRSVSWYQQTPGQGLQFLFEYFSETQRNKGNFPGRFSGRQFSNSRSEMNVSTLELGDSALYLCASSLMRLTTEAFFGQGTRLTVV.

The chain recombines TRBV27 with TRBJ1-1, with D possibly TRBD1 on 6 matching bases. This CDR3 comprises 14 residues. CDR1 is MNHEY and CDR2 is SMNVEV in the germline V gene (reference sequence). Deletions cut 4 bases from V and 1 base from J, with 10 bases between. The CDR3 DNA sequence: TGTGCCAGCAGTTGGGGGGCTGGGAACACTGAAGCTTTCTTT. Translating gives CASSWGAGNTEAFF.

The V and J genes are TRBV28 and TRBJ2-5; maybe TRBD1 (6 bases). Trimming left V 6 bases short and J 4 bases short, with 18 bases between. CDR1 is MDHEN, CDR2 SYDVKM, per germline. The CDR3 length is 15 residues. Written as DNA, the CDR3 is TGTGCCAGCAGGGCAGGCAGGGGCCGCGTAGAGACCCAGTACTTC. It codes for CASRAGRGRVETQYF.

Here the CDR3 DNA reads TGCGCCAGCAGCTTGGCGGGGTTGGGGGAGACCCAGTACTTC. Protein: CASSLAGLGETQYF. J is TRBJ2-5 and V is TRBV5-1; the D gene is possibly TRBD2 (5 bases). Trimming removed 0 bases from V and 5 bases from J, with 11 bases in between. Germline V lookup: CDR1 SGHRS, CDR2 YFSETQ. The CDR3 is 14 residues long.

V is TRBV6-5 and J is TRBJ1-1; no firm D call. The CDR3 has 13 residues. The V and J ends lost 4 bases and 5 bases respectively, with 11 bases between them. Germline values: CDR1 MNHEY, CDR2 SVGAGI. CDR3 protein: CASSWTPGTEAFF. The CDR3 bases are TGTGCCAGCAGTTGGACTCCCGGGACTGAAGCTTTCTTT.

The rearrangement joins TRBV11-2 to TRBJ1-2; TRBD1 matches 7 bases. This CDR3 has 13 amino acids. Germline CDR1 is SGHAT and CDR2 is FQNNGV. V was pared by 5 bases and J by 8 bases, with 8 bases of the junction left unmatched. CDR3 protein: CASSHDRVVGYTF. In DNA, the CDR3 is TGTGCCAGCAGCCACGACAGGGTTGTCGGCTACACCTTC.

Regarding this clone: The same CDR3 also results from other DNA sequences found in this sample. The J gene is TRBJ2-2, the V gene TRBV5-1, with D hard to call. With 1 base removed from V and 5 bases from J, the gap between germline ends came to 6 bases. CDR3 length equals 13 residues. CDR1 SGHRS and CDR2 YFSETQ come from the germline V gene. CDR3 coding DNA: TGCGCCAGCAGCTTGTTGGGTACCGGGGAGCTGTTTTTT. This codes for CASSLLGTGELFF.

This clone appeared a single time. The rearrangement joins TRBV4-1 to TRBJ2-1; 13 bases align to TRBD2. This CDR3 region has 17 residues. The germline V gene encodes CDR1 MGHRA and CDR2 YSYEKL. Unmatched junction bases numbered 1, after V lost 0 bases and J lost 2 bases. The CDR3 nucleotides are TGCGCCAGCAGCCAAGACGGGACTAGCGGGACCTACAATGAGCAGTTCTTC. It translates to CASSQDGTSGTYNEQFF.

The chain employs TRBV13 and TRBJ1-5; 9 nucleotides match TRBD1. V shed 4 bases, J shed 7 bases, and the junction held 8 bases outside the gene matches. CDR3 size: 15 residues. CDR1 and CDR2 from the germline V gene are PRHDT and FYEKMQ (reference sequence). The CDR3 DNA reads as TGTGCCAGCAGCTCATCCGGGACAGGGCCACAGCCCCAGCATTTT. This sequence encodes CASSSSGTGPQPQHF.

The chain has TRBV18 and TRBJ1-5, with a tentative D call TRBD1 (5 bases). V dropped 2 bases and J dropped 6 bases, with 14 bases sitting between them. CDR3 size: 15 residues. From germline, CDR1 is KGHSH and CDR2 LQKENI. CDR3 residues: CASSPEAGRLQPQHF. CDR3 nucleotides: TGTGCCAGCTCACCAGAGGCAGGGCGGCTTCAGCCCCAGCATTTT.

The chain combines TRBV6-6 with TRBJ1-2; 10 nucleotides line up with TRBD1. V lost 6 bases and J lost 6; bases outside the gene matches: 10. The CDR3 sequence is 15 residues long. Germline CDR1 MNHNY, CDR2 SVGAGI (reference sequence). The CDR3 region has the DNA TGTGCCAGCAGCCTGAAGACAGGGGGCTCGAATGGCTACACCTTC. This translates into CASSLKTGGSNGYTF.

The chain is built from TRBV5-1 and TRBJ2-3; TRBD2 matches 7 bases. The germline V gene has CDR1 SGHRS and CDR2 YFSETQ. V shed 6 bases and J 0 bases; nucleotides not matched to a gene: 7. The CDR3 extends over 15 amino acids. The CDR3 nucleotides are TGCGCCAGCAAACGCGGGACTACTAGCACAGATACGCAGTATTTT. It codes for CASKRGTTSTDTQYF.

This clone was counted only a few times. This sequence joins TRBV9 and TRBJ1-6; 9 bases align to TRBD1. This CDR3 is 14 amino acids long. V shed 3 bases and J 10 bases; nucleotides not matched to a gene: 5. Germline CDR1 reads SGDLS; CDR2 reads YYNGEE. In DNA, the CDR3 is TGTGCCAGCAGCGCAGGGACAGGGAACTCACCCCTCCACTTT. Its translation is CASSAGTGNSPLHF. The complete variable domain, with remaining parts taken from reference TRBV9 and TRBJ1-6, reads DSGVTQTPKHLITATGQRVTLRCSPRSGDLSVYWYQQSLDQGLQFLIQYYNGEERAKGNILERFSAQQFPDLHSELNLSSLELGDSALYFCASSAGTGNSPLHFGNGTRLTVT.

The chain carries TRBV5-5 and TRBJ1-5; TRBD1 matches at 7 bases. The CDR3 extends over 17 amino acids. V shed 2 bases, J shed 4 bases, and the junction held 12 bases outside the gene matches. Germline V gene lookup returns CDR1 SGHKS and CDR2 YYEKEE (reference sequence). CDR3 amino acids: CASSFDPGTVGNQPQHF. The CDR3 DNA follows: TGTGCCAGCAGCTTTGACCCGGGGACAGTGGGGAATCAGCCCCAGCATTTT.

The gene calls are TRBV28 and TRBJ2-6; D unclear. V lost 7 bases and J lost 0, with 10 bases in between. Germline V gives CDR1 MDHEN, CDR2 SYDVKM. CDR3 length: 15 residues. CDR3 sequence: CASIPSGSGANVLTF. The CDR3 nucleotides read TGTGCCAGCATCCCCTCGGGCTCTGGGGCCAACGTCCTGACTTTC.

The chain employs TRBV6-6 and TRBJ1-4; the match to TRBD1 covers 8 bases. The germline V gene encodes CDR1 MNHNY and CDR2 SVGAGI (reference sequence). The CDR3 loop spans 16 amino acids. The J segment lost 3 bases and the V segment lost 6 bases, leaving 9 bases of the junction unmatched. CDR3 sequence reads: CASSPRGLEANEKLFF. CDR3 in DNA: TGTGCCAGCAGCCCCAGGGGGCTCGAGGCTAATGAAAAACTGTTTTTT.

The gene calls are TRBV6-6 and TRBJ1-1; 9 bases agree with TRBD1. This CDR3 comprises 14 residues. Trimming removed 5 bases from V and 6 bases from J; junction bases left unmatched: 7. Germline V gene data show CDR1 as MNHNY and CDR2 as SVGAGI (reference sequence). DNA for the CDR3: TGTGCCAGCAGTACAGACAGGGGGTGGTCTGAAGCTTTCTTT. Its protein is CASSTDRGWSEAFF.

This sequence joins TRBV6-6 and TRBJ2-1, with TRBD1 as a possible D gene (5 bases). Looked up from germline, CDR1 is MNHNY and CDR2 is SVGAGI (reference sequence). The length of the CDR3 is 16 residues. V was clipped by 5 bases and J by 9 bases, with 23 bases between them. The CDR3 DNA is TGTGCCAGCAGTGCTTTGGGCAGGGCCTTGGTTCCTGAGCAGTTCTTC. Amino acid sequence: CASSALGRALVPEQFF.

The rearrangement uses TRBV6-5 and TRBJ2-3; D possibly corresponds to TRBD1 (5 bases). Trimming removed 0 bases at V and 4 bases at J, with 8 bases between. Looked up from germline, CDR1 is MNHEY and CDR2 is SVGAGI. This CDR3 is built from 14 residues. CDR3 coding DNA: TGTGCCAGCAGTTACTCGATAGGGGCAGATACGCAGTATTTT. Its translation: CASSYSIGADTQYF.

V is TRBV27 and J is TRBJ1-2; 7 bases agree with TRBD1. V dropped 8 bases and J dropped 4; count of bases not matched to a gene: 7. This CDR3 has 13 residues. Looked up from germline, CDR1 is MNHEY and CDR2 is SMNVEV (reference sequence). The CDR3 region has the DNA TGTGCCAGCGGACAGGACAGGCGCTATGGCTACACCTTC. Protein sequence: CASGQDRRYGYTF.

The rearrangement links TRBV6-5 to TRBJ2-7, with 10 bases that match TRBD2. Germline trimming cut 0 bases from V and 4 bases from J; bases unmatched to any gene: 3. The CDR3 has 15 amino acids. Germline CDR1 MNHEY, CDR2 SVGAGI. CDR3 amino acids: CASSYSSSGGYEQYF. The DNA of the CDR3 is TGTGCCAGCAGTTACTCTTCTAGCGGGGGTTACGAGCAGTACTTC.

This clone was counted a few times. The chain carries TRBV7-9 and TRBJ1-1; D perhaps matches TRBD1 (5 bases). V lost 3 bases, J lost 3 bases, and 8 bases lay in between. The CDR3 spans 13 residues. Germline-derived CDR1 and CDR2 are SEHNR and FQNEAQ (reference sequence). CDR3 sequence: CASSFGGDTEAFF. CDR3 coding DNA: TGTGCCAGCAGCTTCGGGGGGGACACTGAAGCTTTCTTT.

This clone showed up just a few times. The chain couples TRBV7-7 to TRBJ2-3, with TRBD2 identical over 11 bases. CDR3 length: 14 amino acids. Germline CDR1 and CDR2: SSHAT and FNYEAQ (reference sequence). The V segment lost 6 bases and the J segment 4 bases; nucleotides outside the gene matches: 3. CDR3 coding DNA: TGTGCCAGCAGTCTAGCGGGGGGAGCAGATACGCAGTATTTT. This codes for CASSLAGGADTQYF.

The chain links TRBV27 to TRBJ2-7; TRBD1 matches 9 bases. Trimming took 4 bases from V and 4 from J; bases not matched to a gene: 8. Germline assignment: CDR1 MNHEY and CDR2 SMNVEV (reference sequence). The CDR3 consists of 15 residues. CDR3 sequence: CASSSRDRVWYEQYF. CDR3 in DNA: TGTGCCAGCAGTTCCCGGGACAGGGTTTGGTACGAGCAGTACTTC.

CDR3 region: CASSFDGSSYNEQFF. CDR3 DNA: TGCGCCAGCAGCTTTGACGGCAGCTCCTACAATGAGCAGTTCTTC. This sequence joins TRBV5-1 and TRBJ2-1; D uncertain. The CDR3 consists of 15 residues. Trimming removed 2 bases from V and 0 bases from J, with 9 bases in between. Germline V CDR1 and CDR2: SGHRS, YFSETQ.

The chain uses TRBV21-1 and TRBJ2-3; the table names TRBD2, a call not compared with the DNA. TRBV21-1 is shown as a pseudogene. The CDR3 is 16 amino acids. The CDR3 here is CASSKSEDNSTDTQYF. In DNA form, the CDR3 reads TGTGCCAGCAGCAAATCGGAGGATAATAGCACAGATACGCAGTATTTT.

V is TRBV7-9 and J is TRBJ2-7, with D possibly being TRBD1 (5 bases). V lost 5 bases, J lost 3 bases, and 11 bases lay in between. CDR3 length equals 13 residues. Germline lookup yields CDR1 SEHNR and CDR2 FQNEAQ (reference sequence). CDR3 amino acids: CASSKGVVYEQYF. The CDR3 DNA sequence: TGTGCCAGCAGCAAAGGGGTGGTCTACGAGCAGTACTTC.